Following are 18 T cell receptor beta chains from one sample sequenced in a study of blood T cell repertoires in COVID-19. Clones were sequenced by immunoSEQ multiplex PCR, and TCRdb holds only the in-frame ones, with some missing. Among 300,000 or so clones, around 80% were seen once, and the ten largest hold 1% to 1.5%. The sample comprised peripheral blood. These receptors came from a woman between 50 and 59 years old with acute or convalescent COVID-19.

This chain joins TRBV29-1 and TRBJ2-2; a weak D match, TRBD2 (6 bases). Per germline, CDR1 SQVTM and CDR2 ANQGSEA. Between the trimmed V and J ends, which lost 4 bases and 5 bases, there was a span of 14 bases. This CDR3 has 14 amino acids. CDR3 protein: CSVVVGSDTGELFF. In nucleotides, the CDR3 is TGCAGCGTTGTGGTCGGGAGCGATACCGGGGAGCTGTTTTTT.

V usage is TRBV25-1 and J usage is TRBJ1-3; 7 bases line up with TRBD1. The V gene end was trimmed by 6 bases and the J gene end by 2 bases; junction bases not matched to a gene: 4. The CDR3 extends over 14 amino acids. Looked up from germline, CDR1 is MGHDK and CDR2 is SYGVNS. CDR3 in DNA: TGTGCCAGCAGAGCACAGGGGCCTGGAAACACCATATATTTT. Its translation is CASRAQGPGNTIYF.

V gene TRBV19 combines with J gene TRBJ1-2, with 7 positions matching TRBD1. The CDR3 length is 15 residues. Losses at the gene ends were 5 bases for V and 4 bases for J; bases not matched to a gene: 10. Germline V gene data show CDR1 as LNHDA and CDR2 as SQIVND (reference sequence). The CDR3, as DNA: TGTGCCAGTAGTCCCCCGGGACAGCCCTCCTATGGCTACACCTTC. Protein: CASSPPGQPSYGYTF.

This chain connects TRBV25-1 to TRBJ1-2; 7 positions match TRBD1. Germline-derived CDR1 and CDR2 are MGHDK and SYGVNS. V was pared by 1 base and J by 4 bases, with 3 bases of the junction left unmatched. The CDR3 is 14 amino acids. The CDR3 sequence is CASSELGDSYGYTF. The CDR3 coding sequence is TGTGCCAGCAGTGAATTAGGGGACAGCTATGGCTACACCTTC.

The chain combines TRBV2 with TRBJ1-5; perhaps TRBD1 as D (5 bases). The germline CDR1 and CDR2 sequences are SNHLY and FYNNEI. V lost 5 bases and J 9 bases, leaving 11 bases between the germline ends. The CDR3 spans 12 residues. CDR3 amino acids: CASSFGGGPQHF. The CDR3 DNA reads TGTGCCAGCAGTTTTGGGGGGGGGCCCCAGCATTTT.

The CDR3 region is CASSQRADRTEAFF. The CDR3 DNA is TGTGCCAGCAGCCAGAGGGCCGACAGGACTGAAGCTTTCTTT. V gene TRBV3-1 (or the pseudogene TRBV3-2) combines with J gene TRBJ1-1; the D gene is possibly TRBD1 (6 bases). CDR3 length equals 14 residues. V was shortened by 3 bases and J by 5 bases, with 13 bases between the two germline ends. CDR1 is LGHDT, CDR2 YNNKEL, per germline (reference sequence).

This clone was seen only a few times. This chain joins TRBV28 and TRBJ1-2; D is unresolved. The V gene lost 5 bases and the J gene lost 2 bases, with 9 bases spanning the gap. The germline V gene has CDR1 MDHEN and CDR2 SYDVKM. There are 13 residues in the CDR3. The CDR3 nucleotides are TGTGCCAGCAGTCGGATGACAAACTATGGCTACACCTTC. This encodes CASSRMTNYGYTF.

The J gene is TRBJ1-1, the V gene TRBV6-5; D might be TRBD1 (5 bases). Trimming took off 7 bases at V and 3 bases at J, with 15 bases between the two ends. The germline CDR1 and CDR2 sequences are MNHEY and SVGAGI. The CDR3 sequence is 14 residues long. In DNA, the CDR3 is TGTGCCAGCACCTTACTGGGGGGGTACACTGAAGCTTTCTTT. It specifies CASTLLGGYTEAFF.

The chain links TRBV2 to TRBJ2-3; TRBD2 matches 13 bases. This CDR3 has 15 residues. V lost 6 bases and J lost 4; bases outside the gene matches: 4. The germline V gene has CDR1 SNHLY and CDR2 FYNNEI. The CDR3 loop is CASRGGLAGSDTQYF. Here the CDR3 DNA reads TGTGCCAGCAGGGGGGGACTAGCGGGGTCAGATACGCAGTATTTT.

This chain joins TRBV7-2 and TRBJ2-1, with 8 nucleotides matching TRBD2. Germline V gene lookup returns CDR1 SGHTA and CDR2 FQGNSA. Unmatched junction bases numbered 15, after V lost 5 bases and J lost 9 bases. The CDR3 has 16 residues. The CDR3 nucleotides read TGTGCCAGCAGCCTAGAACCTGAGGCTAGCGGGTTTGAGCAGTTCTTC. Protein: CASSLEPEASGFEQFF.

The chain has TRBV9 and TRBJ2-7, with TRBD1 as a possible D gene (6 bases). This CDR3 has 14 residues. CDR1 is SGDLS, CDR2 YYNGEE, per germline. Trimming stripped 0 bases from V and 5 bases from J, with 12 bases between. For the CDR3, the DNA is TGTGCCAGCAGCGTAGGAGGGGACAAAGACGAGCAGTACTTC. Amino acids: CASSVGGDKDEQYF.

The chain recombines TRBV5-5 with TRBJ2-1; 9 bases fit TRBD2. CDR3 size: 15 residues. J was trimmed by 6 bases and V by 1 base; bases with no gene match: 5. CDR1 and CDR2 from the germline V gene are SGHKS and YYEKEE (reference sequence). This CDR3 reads CASSLLLAGSNEQFF. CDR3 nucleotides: TGTGCCAGCAGCTTGTTACTAGCGGGTTCCAATGAGCAGTTCTTC.

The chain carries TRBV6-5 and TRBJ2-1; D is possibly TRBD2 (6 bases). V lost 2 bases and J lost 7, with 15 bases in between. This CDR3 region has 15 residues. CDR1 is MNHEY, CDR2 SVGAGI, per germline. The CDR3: CASSYGLPPSNEQFF. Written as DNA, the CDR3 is TGTGCCAGCAGTTACGGACTACCCCCATCGAATGAGCAGTTCTTC.

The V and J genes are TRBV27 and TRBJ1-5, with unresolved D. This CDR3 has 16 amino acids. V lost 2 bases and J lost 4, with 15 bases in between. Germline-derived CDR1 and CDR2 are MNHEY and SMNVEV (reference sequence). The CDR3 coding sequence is TGTGCCAGCAGTTTAGAGGGTCGCGGCGGTAATCAGCCCCAGCATTTT. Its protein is CASSLEGRGGNQPQHF.

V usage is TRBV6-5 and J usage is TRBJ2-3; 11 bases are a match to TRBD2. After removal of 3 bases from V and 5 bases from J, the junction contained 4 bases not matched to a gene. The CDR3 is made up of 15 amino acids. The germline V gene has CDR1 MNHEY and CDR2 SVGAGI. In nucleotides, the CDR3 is TGTGCCAGCAGTTATAGCGGGAGGGGTGGAGATACGCAGTATTTT. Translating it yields CASSYSGRGGDTQYF.

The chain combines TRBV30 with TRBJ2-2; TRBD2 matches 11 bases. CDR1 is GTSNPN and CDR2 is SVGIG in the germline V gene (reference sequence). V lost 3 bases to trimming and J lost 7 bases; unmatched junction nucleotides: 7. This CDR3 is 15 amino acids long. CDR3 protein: CAWRRASGGIGELFF. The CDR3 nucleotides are TGTGCCTGGAGAAGGGCTAGCGGGGGGATCGGGGAGCTGTTTTTT.

Written as DNA, the CDR3 is TGTGCCAGCAGCTTAGCTGGAGATTCACCCCTCCACTTT. The encoded protein is CASSLAGDSPLHF. The V and J genes are TRBV7-9 and TRBJ1-6, with no clear D. Trimming took off 0 bases at V and 8 bases at J, with 5 bases between the two ends. Germline CDR1 and CDR2: SEHNR and FQNEAQ (reference sequence). The CDR3 contains 13 residues.

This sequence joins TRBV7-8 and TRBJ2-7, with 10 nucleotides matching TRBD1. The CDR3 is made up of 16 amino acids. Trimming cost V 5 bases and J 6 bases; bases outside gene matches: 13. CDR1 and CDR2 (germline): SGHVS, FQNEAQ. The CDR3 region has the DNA TGTGCCAGCAGCGCCGGGACAGGGGCTAGAGGATCCGAGCAGTACGTC. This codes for CASSAGTGARGSEQYV.